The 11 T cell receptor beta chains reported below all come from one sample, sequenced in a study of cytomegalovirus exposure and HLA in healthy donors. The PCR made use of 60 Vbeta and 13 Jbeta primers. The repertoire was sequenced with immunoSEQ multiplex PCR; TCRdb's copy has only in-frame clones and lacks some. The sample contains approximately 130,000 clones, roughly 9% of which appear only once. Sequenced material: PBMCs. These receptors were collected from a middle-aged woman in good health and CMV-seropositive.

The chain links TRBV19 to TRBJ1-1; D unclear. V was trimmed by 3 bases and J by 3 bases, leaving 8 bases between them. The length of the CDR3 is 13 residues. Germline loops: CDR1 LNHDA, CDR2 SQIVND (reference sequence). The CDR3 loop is CASSMRGDTEAFF. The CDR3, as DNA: TGTGCCAGTAGTATGAGAGGAGACACTGAAGCTTTCTTT.

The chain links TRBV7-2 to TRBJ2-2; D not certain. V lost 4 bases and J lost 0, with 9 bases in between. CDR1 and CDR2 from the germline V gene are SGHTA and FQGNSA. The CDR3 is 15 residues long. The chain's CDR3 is CASSSAVTNTGELFF. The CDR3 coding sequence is TGTGCCAGCAGCTCGGCGGTCACGAACACCGGGGAGCTGTTTTTT.

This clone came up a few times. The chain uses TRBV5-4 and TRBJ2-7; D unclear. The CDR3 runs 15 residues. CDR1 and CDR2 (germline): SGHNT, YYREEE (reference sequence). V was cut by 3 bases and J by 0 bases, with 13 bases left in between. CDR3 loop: CASSSTPFNSYEQYF. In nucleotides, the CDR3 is TGTGCCAGCAGCTCAACACCATTCAACTCCTACGAGCAGTACTTC.

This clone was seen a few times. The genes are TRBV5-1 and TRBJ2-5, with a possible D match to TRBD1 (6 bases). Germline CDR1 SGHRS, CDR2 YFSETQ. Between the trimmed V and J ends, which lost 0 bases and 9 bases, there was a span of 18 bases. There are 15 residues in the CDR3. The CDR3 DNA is TGCGCCAGCAGCTTGGGGTCAGGGGTCCTGGGGGCCCAGTACTTC. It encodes CASSLGSGVLGAQYF.

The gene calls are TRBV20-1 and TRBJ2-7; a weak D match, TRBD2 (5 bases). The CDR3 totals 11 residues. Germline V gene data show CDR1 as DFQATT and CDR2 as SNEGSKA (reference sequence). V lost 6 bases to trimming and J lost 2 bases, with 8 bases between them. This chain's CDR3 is CSATRTYEQYF. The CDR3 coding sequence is TGCAGTGCCACTAGGACCTACGAGCAGTACTTC.

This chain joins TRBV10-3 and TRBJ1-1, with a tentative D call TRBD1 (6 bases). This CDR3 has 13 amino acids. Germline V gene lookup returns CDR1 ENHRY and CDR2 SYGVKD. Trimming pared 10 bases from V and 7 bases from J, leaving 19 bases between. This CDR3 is CATGQPRRDEAFF. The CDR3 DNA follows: TGTGCCACCGGACAGCCAAGGAGAGATGAAGCTTTCTTT.

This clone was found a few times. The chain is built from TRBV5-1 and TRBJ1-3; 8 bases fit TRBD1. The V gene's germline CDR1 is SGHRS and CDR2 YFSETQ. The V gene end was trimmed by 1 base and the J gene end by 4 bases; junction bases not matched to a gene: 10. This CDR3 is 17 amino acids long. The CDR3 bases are TGCGCCAGCAGCTTGTTCCGACAGGGGCTGGGAGGAAACACCATATATTTT. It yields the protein CASSLFRQGLGGNTIYF.

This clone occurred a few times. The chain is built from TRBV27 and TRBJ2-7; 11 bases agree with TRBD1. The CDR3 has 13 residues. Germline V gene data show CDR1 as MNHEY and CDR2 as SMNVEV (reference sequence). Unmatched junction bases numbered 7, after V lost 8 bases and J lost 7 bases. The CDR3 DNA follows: TGTGCCAGCTCTGGACAGGGGGCGCGTGAGCAGTACTTC. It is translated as CASSGQGAREQYF.

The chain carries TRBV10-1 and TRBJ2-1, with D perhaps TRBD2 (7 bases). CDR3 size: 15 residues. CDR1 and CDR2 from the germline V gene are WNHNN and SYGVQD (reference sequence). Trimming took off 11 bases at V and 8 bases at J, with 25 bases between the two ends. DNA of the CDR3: TGCGCCCGGGAAGCATTCGGGGGGCCGCAGCATGAGCAGTTCTTC. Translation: CAREAFGGPQHEQFF.

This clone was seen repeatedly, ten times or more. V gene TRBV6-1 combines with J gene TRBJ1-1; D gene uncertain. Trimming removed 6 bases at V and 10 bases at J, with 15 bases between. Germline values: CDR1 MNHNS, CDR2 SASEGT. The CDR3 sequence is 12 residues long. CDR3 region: CASRIHGVAAFF. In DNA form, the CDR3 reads TGTGCCAGCAGGATTCACGGGGTGGCAGCTTTCTTT.

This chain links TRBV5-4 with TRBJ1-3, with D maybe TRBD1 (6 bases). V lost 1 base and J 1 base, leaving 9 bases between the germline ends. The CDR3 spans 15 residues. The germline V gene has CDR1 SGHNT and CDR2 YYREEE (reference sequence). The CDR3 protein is CASSLYQGSGNTIYF. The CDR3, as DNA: TGTGCCAGCAGCTTGTATCAGGGGTCTGGAAACACCATATATTTT.